This entry features one T cell receptor beta chain sequence. CDR3 length: 13 residues. V lost 4 bases and J lost 4, with 9 bases in between. Germline CDR1 SGHRS, CDR2 YFSETQ. The data stem from a study of blood T cell repertoires in COVID-19. Across the study: Spain, Italy and the United States supplied samples that represented acute and convalescent COVID-19.

Profiling relied on immunoSEQ multiplex PCR, and the TCRdb table lists in-frame clones only, not all of them. The data contain roughly 250,000 clones, 83% of them singletons. The TCR originated in a woman aged 50 to 60 with acute or convalescent COVID-19. The chain has TRBV5-1 and TRBJ2-1; no firm D call. The sample consisted of peripheral blood. Here the CDR3 DNA reads TGCGCCAGCAGCACAGAGCCGTACAATGAGCAGTTCTTC. Translated: CASSTEPYNEQFF.